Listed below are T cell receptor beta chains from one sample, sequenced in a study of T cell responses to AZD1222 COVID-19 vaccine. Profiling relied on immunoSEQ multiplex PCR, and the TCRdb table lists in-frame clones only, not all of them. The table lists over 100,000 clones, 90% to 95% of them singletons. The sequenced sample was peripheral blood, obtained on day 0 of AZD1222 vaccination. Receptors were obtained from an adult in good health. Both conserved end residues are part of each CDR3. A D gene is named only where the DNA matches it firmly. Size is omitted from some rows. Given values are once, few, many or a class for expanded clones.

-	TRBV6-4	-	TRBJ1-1	TGTGCCAGCAGTGACGGACTGGGGACTGAAGCTTTCTTT	CASSDGLGTEAFF
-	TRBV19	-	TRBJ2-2	TGTGCCAGTAGTATACCGGGAGACACCGGGGAGCTGTTTTTT	CASSIPGDTGELFF
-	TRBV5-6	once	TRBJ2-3	TGTGCCAGCAGCTTGCGTTTTTCCGCTAGCGTATGGACAGATACGCAGTATTTT	CASSLRFSASVWTDTQYF
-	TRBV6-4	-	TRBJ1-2	TGTGCCAGCAGTGACTCCCGGACGAAGGGGGAGAGTTATGGCTACACCTTC	CASSDSRTKGESYGYTF
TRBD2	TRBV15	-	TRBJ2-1	TGTGCCACCAGCAGAGACTTCAGGGCGGGAGAGGGGAATGAGCAGTTCTTC	CATSRDFRAGEGNEQFF
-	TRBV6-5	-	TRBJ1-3	TGTGCCAGCAGAGGTGGGGGGCCTTCTGGAAACACCATATATTTT	CASRGGGPSGNTIYF
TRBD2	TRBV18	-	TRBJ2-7	TGTGCCAGCTCACCACTGCCAAACGATCCGGGAGGAAAAGGGGAGCAGTACTTC	CASSPLPNDPGGKGEQYF
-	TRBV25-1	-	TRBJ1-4	TGTGCCAGCAGTGAATATGGTATTCAGTTTTTT	CASSEYGIQFF
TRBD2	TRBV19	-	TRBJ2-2	TGTGCCAGTGGGGGGCGACTAGCGGGAGCGAGTGTGCTGTTTTTT	CASGGRLAGASVLFF
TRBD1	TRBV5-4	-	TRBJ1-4	TGTGCCAGCAGCTTACCGGGACAGGCTAATGAAAAACTGTTTTTT	CASSLPGQANEKLFF
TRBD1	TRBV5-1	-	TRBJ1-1	TGCGCCAGCAGCAAGAGGGGGACAGGGGGTTCGGCTGAAGCTTTCTTT	CASSKRGTGGSAEAFF
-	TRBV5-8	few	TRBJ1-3	TGTGCCAGCAGCAGAACAAACACCATATATTTT	CASSRTNTIYF
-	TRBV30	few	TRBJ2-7	TGTGCCTGGAGCTACCCTCGACAGTTATATTACGAGCAGTACTTC	CAWSYPRQLYYEQYF
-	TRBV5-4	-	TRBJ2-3	TGTGCCAGCAGCTTGGGGTTGAAAGATACGCAGTATTTT	CASSLGLKDTQYF
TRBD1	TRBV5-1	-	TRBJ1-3	TGCGCCAGCAGCCAACAGGGGGCGCATGGAAACACCATATATTTT	CASSQQGAHGNTIYF
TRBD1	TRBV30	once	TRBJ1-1	TGTGCCTCCTCCGGGACAGGATACATGAACACTGAAGCTTTCTTT	CASSGTGYMNTEAFF
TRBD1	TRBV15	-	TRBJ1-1	TGTGCCACCAGCAGGGATGCCGGGACAGGGAATACTGAAGCTTTCTTT	CATSRDAGTGNTEAFF
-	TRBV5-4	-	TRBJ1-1	TGTGCCAGCAGCCCGGCCGAGGGGACCGAAGCTTTCTTT	CASSPAEGTEAFF
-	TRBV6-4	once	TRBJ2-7	TGTGCCAGCAGTGGCTCCGGTGCCGACCCCTACGAGCAGTACTTC	CASSGSGADPYEQYF
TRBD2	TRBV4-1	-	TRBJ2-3	TGCGCCAGCAGCCTTGGACTAGCAGGATTACTCACAGATACGCAGTATTTT	CASSLGLAGLLTDTQYF
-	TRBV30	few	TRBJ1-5	TGTGCCTGGAGTGCCGCTCCAGGTACCGGTCAGCCCCAGCATTTT	CAWSAAPGTGQPQHF
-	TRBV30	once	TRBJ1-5	TGTGCCGGGGGGGGGATTAGCAATCAGCCCCAGCATTTT	CAGGGISNQPQHF
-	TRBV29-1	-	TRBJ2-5	TGCAGCGTTGAAACGACCCCGGGAGAGACCCAGTACTTC	CSVETTPGETQYF
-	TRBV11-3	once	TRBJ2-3	TGTGCCAGCAGCGCGGGGAGGACTAGCACAGATACGCAGTATTTT	CASSAGRTSTDTQYF
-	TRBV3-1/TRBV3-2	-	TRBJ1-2	TGTGCCAGCAGCCAAGGCGAGGGCTACACCTTC	CASSQGEGYTF
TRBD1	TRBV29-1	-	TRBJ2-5	TGCAGCGTCGCAGACAGGGATCGGGAGACCCAGTACTTC	CSVADRDRETQYF
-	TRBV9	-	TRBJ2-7	TGTGCCAGCAGCGTTAACACATTCTACGAGCAGTACTTC	CASSVNTFYEQYF
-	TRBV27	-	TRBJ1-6	TGTGCCAGCACCCTATGGGGGGAAGAGTCACCCCTCCACTTT	CASTLWGEESPLHF
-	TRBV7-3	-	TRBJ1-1	TGTGCCAGCAGCCTGGCGCAGGTTACCACTGAAGCTTTCTTT	CASSLAQVTTEAFF
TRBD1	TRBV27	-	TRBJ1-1	TGTGCCAGCAGTGCGGACAGGTTTTGGGACACTGAAGCTTTCTTT	CASSADRFWDTEAFF
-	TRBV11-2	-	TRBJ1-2	TGTGCCAGCAGCTTAGAGGGACCCCTAGGCGATGGCTACACCTTC	CASSLEGPLGDGYTF
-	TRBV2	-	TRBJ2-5	TGTGCCAGCAGCCAGAATCAAGAGACCCAGTACTTC	CASSQNQETQYF
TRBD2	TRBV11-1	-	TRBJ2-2	TGTGCCAGCAGCCAAAGACTAGCGGGAGTCACCGGGGAGCTGTTTTTT	CASSQRLAGVTGELFF
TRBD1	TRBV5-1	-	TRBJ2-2	TGCGCCAGCAGCTCCCGGACAGGGATCACCACCGGGGAGCTGTTTTTT	CASSSRTGITTGELFF
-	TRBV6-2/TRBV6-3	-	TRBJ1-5	TGTGCCAGCAGTTACACCGGGACCCTTCCAGGACGGCCCCAGCATTTT	CASSYTGTLPGRPQHF
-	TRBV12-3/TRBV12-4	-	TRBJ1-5	TGTGCCAGCAGTTTCAATGAAAATCAGCCCCAGCATTTT	CASSFNENQPQHF
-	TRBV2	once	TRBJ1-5	TGTGCCAGCAGTGTTCGAGGATCCAATCAGCCCCAGCATTTT	CASSVRGSNQPQHF
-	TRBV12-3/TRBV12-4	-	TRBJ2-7	TGTGCCAGCAGTGACTACCGAACATACGAGCAGTACTTC	CASSDYRTYEQYF
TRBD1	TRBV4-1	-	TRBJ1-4	TGCGCCAGCAGCCAAGACAGGGGGCCCGAAAAACTGTTTTTT	CASSQDRGPEKLFF
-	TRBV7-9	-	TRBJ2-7	TGTGCCAGCAGCTTCAGTACCTACGAGCAGTACTTC	CASSFSTYEQYF
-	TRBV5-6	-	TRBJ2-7	TGTGCCAGCAGCAGGAAAATCTCCTACGAGCAGTACTTC	CASSRKISYEQYF
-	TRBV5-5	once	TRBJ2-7	TGTGCCAGCAGCGCGACCTGGAGCTCCTACGAGCAGTACTTC	CASSATWSSYEQYF
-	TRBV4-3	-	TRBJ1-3	TGCGCCAGCAGCCAAGAGTCAGGGCTAAATGGAAACACCATATATTTT	CASSQESGLNGNTIYF
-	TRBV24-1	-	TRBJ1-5	TGTGCCACCAGTCCCGGAATCCTCAATCAGCCCCAGCATTTT	CATSPGILNQPQHF
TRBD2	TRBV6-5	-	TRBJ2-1	TGTGCCAGCAGTTACATTAGTAGCGGGAGGGATGAGCAGTTCTTC	CASSYISSGRDEQFF
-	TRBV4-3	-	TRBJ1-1	TGCGCCAGCAGCCAAGATTTCTCTAACACTGAAGCTTTCTTT	CASSQDFSNTEAFF
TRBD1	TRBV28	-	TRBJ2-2	TGTGCCAGCACTCCTGTCGACAGGGGGACCGGGGAGCTGTTTTTT	CASTPVDRGTGELFF
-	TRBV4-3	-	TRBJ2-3	TGCGCCAGCAGCCACCCCCCCGACAGGTATGAGACAGATACGCAGTATTTT	CASSHPPDRYETDTQYF
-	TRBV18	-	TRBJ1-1	TGTGCCAGCTCACCACCGGTTGGCATGAACACTGAAGCTTTCTTT	CASSPPVGMNTEAFF
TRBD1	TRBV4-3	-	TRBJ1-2	TGCGCCAGCAGCCAGACAGGGGGCACTGGCTACACCTTC	CASSQTGGTGYTF
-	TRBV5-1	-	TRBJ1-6	TGCGCCAGCAGAGAGGGCGGAGATTCACCCCTCCACTTT	CASREGGDSPLHF
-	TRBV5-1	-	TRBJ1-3	TGCGCCAGCAGCCTCGCCCAGACCACTATTCCATTCTCTGGAAACACCATATATTTT	CASSLAQTTIPFSGNTIYF
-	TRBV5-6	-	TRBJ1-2	TGTGCCAGCAGCTTGGGTGGATACGGTGGCTACACCTTC	CASSLGGYGGYTF